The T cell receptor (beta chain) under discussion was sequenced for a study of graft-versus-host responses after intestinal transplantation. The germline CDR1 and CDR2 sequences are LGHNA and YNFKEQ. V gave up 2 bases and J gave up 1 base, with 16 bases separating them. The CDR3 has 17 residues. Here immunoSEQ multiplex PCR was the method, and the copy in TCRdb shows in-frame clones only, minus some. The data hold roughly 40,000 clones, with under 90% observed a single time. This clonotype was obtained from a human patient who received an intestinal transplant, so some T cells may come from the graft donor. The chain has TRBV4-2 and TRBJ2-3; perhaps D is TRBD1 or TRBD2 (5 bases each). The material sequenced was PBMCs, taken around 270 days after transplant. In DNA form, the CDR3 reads TGTGCCAGCAGCCAAAGAACTAGTTTAGGGGGCACAGATACGCAGTATTTT. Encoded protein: CASSQRTSLGGTDTQYF.